The sequence of this TCR beta chain was determined in a study of blood T cell repertoires in COVID-19. Study background: From the United States, Italy and Spain came samples of acute and convalescent COVID-19. Sources were T cells, B-cell-depleted T cells, or PBMCs; the material itself was cDNA or gDNA.

In the original processing: Counts of nucleated cells, estimated from reference gene primer amplification, were obtained. Data came from immunoSEQ multiplex PCR; TCRdb stores just in-frame clones and leaves some out. That table is the source of V, J and clone size, and D and trimming were worked out from the DNA. The sample consists of about 140,000 clones, about 80% of them appearing once. Germline V gene sequence: CDR1 MNHEY, CDR2 SVGAGI. CDR3 length: 14 residues. V dropped 6 bases and J dropped 8; count of bases not matched to a gene: 12. This clone was detected only a few times. This sequence originates from a man between 70 and 80 years old who had recovered from COVID-19. The chain employs TRBV6-5 and TRBJ1-2; 7 bases line up with TRBD1. Material for sequencing was peripheral blood. The CDR3 DNA reads as TGTGCCAGCAGAGACGACAGGGTGGGATGGGGCTACACCTTC. This codes for CASRDDRVGWGYTF.